This entry describes one T cell receptor (beta chain). Per the original methods: Amplification of reference gene primers provided the estimated nucleated cell counts. The repertoire was sequenced with immunoSEQ multiplex PCR; TCRdb's copy has only in-frame clones and lacks some. V and J calls and clone size come straight from that table; D and trimming were deduced from the DNA. The sample carries about 98,000 clones, 60% to 80% recorded once. The data were obtained in a study of blood T cell repertoires in COVID-19. Study at large: Sites across the United States, Italy and Spain contributed samples from acute and convalescent COVID-19.

This TCR was recovered from a man between 60 and 75 years old with active or convalescent COVID-19. The specimen sequenced was peripheral blood.

The CDR3, as DNA: TGTGCCACCCAAGGGGCAGGGGGCCACGAGCAGTACGTC. It encodes CATQGAGGHEQYV. The gene calls are TRBV6-5 and TRBJ2-7; TRBD1 matches at 8 bases. Trimming took 10 bases from V and 5 from J; bases not matched to a gene: 10. The germline CDR1 and CDR2 sequences are MNHEY and SVGAGI. There are 13 residues in the CDR3.